This T cell receptor beta chain was profiled in a study of control samples from healthy donors and cancer patients. Profiling relied on immunoSEQ multiplex PCR, and the TCRdb table lists in-frame clones only, not all of them. This repertoire shows tens of thousands of clones, 85% to 90% found once; its top ten account for 6.5% to 8%. The V gene's germline CDR1 is SNHLY and CDR2 FYNNEI. The length of the CDR3 is 14 residues. The ends lost 6 bases at V and 4 bases at J; junction bases unmatched: 8. V usage is TRBV2 and J usage is TRBJ1-1; 7 nucleotides align to TRBD1. The source of this sequence is a woman aged 60 to 75 in good health. Sequencing was done on a sample of blood. The CDR3 bases are TGTGCCAGCAGGACCCAGGGGGTAAGCACTGAAGCTTTCTTT. Its translation: CASRTQGVSTEAFF.